This T cell receptor beta chain stems from a study of T cell responses to AZD1222 COVID-19 vaccine. Study-level information: Pooled together were second doses at about 4 or about 12 weeks.

Method: immunoSEQ multiplex PCR; TCRdb's copy keeps in-frame clones and lacks some. The repertoire holds fewer than 110,000 clones, with approximately 88% as singletons. Per the germline V gene, CDR1 is LGHDT and CDR2 is YNNKEL (reference sequence). V shed 5 bases, J shed 0 bases, and the junction held 8 bases outside the gene matches. CDR3 size: 16 residues. Sequences were derived from peripheral blood, sampled on day 0 of AZD1222 vaccination. This sequence was found in an adult in good health. V is TRBV3-1 (or the pseudogene TRBV3-2) and J is TRBJ2-7; 9 nucleotides agree with TRBD1. The CDR3 DNA follows: TGTGCCAGCAGCGATACGACAGGGGGGGTCTCCTACGAGCAGTACTTC. As protein: CASSDTTGGVSYEQYF.